Listed here is a single T cell receptor (beta chain). Antigen: not known. The data belong to a study of T cell responses to AZD1222 COVID-19 vaccine. The junction had 5 bases not matched to a gene; V was cut back by 2 bases and J by 4 bases. This CDR3 region has 16 residues. Looked up from germline, CDR1 is MDHEN and CDR2 is SYDVKM. Study-wide points: The CD4 TCRs associated with vaccination extended across spike and predominated at 160-218 and 743-854. Baseline antibody screening turned up just a handful of seropositive AZD1222 recipients.

Only in-frame clones appear in the TCRdb table, and some are missing; sequencing was by immunoSEQ multiplex PCR. This sample has about 210,000 clones, with almost 95% found just once. The sequence derives from an adult in good health. The sample in question was peripheral blood, obtained on day 0 of AZD1222 vaccination. The V and J genes are TRBV28 and TRBJ1-1; TRBD1 agrees at 12 bases. The CDR3 reads CASSLRDRGPLTEAFF. CDR3 sequence (DNA): TGTGCCAGCAGTTTAAGGGACAGGGGGCCTCTCACTGAAGCTTTCTTT.